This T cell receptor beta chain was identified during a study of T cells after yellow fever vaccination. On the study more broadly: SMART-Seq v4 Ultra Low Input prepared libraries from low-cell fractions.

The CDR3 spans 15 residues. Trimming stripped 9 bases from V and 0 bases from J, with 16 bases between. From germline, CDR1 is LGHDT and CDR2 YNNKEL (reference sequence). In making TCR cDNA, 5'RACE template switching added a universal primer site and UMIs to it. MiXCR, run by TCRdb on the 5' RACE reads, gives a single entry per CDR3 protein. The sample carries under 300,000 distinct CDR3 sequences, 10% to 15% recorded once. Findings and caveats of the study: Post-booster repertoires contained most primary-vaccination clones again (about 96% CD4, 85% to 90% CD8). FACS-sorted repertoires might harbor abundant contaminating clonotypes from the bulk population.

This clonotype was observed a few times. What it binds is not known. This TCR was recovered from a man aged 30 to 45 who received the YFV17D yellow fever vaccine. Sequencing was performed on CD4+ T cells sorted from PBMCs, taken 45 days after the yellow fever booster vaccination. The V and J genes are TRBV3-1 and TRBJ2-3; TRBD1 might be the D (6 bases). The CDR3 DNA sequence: TGTGCCAGAGAAATTGGGACATCCAGCACAGATACGCAGTATTTT. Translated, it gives CAREIGTSSTDTQYF.